The T cell receptor beta chain under discussion was sequenced for a study of T cells in Graves' hyperthyroidism and ophthalmopathy. What was amplified from RNA transcripts were TCR beta CDR3 regions. RT-PCR in the first round (using the HTBI primer set) targeted the TCR CDR3. Each CDR3 protein is one row after TCRdb ran MiXCR on the multiplex PCR reads. The table lists about 770,000 distinct CDR3 sequences, about 17% of them singletons. This clonotype has ten or more counts. What it binds is not known. V lost 6 bases and J lost 1, with 10 bases in between. This CDR3 contains 14 residues. The V gene's germline CDR1 is SNHLY and CDR2 FYNNEI. Study-wide findings and caveats: Among thyroid clonotypes expanded above 0.001, most also appeared in blood.

Exclusion criteria comprised uncontrolled infection, other autoimmune disease, pregnancy or lactation. Diagnoses used clinical symptoms, serum thyroxine and TRAb, thyroid ultrasound and orbital computed tomography. Sample collection date corresponds to first hyperthyroidism diagnosis, prior to any ophthalmopathy symptoms. The chain uses TRBV2 and TRBJ1-5; perhaps TRBD1 as D (5 bases). The source material was blood. This sequence was found in a woman in her forties or fifties with Graves' hyperthyroidism that later progressed to Graves' ophthalmopathy. In nucleotides, the CDR3 is TGTGCCAGCAGGTCAGGGAGAAGCAATCAGCCCCAGCATTTT. Translating gives CASRSGRSNQPQHF.